The 30 T cell receptor beta chains reported below all come from one sample, sequenced in a study of PD-L1 blockade in urothelial cancer (dated by TCRdb to about 2017). The time point label for this specimen denotes: pretreatment peripheral blood. The protocol used for the library was the immunoSEQ multiplex PCR assay. TCRdb re-hosts the immuneACCESS table, in-frame sequences only. Its copies lack some clones; in the studies checked, an unresolved V gene accounts for under half of them, and the cause for the rest is not known. The sample includes tens of thousands of clones, with roughly 84% observed a single time. Of the sample, roughly 1.9% is held by the ten largest clones. Specimen: PBMCs, collected around atezolizumab (anti-PD-L1) treatment. These receptors were taken from a man aged 60 to 75 with urothelial cancer.

The gene calls are TRBV9 and TRBJ1-1; TRBD1 agrees at 7 bases. This CDR3 is built from 15 residues. From germline, CDR1 is SGDLS and CDR2 YYNGEE. V gave up 4 bases and J gave up 0 bases; unmatched junction bases: 6. The CDR3: CASSPTTGMNTEAFF. CDR3 nucleotides: TGTGCCAGCAGCCCAACGACAGGGATGAACACTGAAGCTTTCTTT.

The V gene is TRBV29-1, the J gene TRBJ2-3, with 7 bases matching TRBD2. The CDR3 is 13 amino acids. The V gene's germline CDR1 is SQVTM and CDR2 ANQGSEA. V gave up 7 bases and J gave up 5 bases; unmatched junction bases: 9. The CDR3, as DNA: TGCAGCGGGGGGGGTGACCGGAAAGATACGCAGTATTTT. This codes for CSGGGDRKDTQYF.

V usage is TRBV5-1 and J usage is TRBJ2-3, with TRBD2 matching over 9 bases. Germline trimming cut 3 bases from V and 0 bases from J; bases unmatched to any gene: 8. Germline values: CDR1 SGHRS, CDR2 YFSETQ. This CDR3 comprises 17 residues. The DNA of the CDR3 is TGCGCCAGCAGCTCCCCGACTAGCGGAACTAGCACAGATACGCAGTATTTT. It yields the protein CASSSPTSGTSTDTQYF.

In its sample, this clone was seen a few times. The same CDR3 can be traced to other DNA sequences in this sample. The CDR3 DNA reads TGCGCCAGCAGCCAAGGACTAGCGGGTTACAATGAGCAGTTCTTC. This gives the protein CASSQGLAGYNEQFF. The chain combines TRBV4-1 with TRBJ2-1; TRBD2 matches at 10 bases. Per the germline V gene, CDR1 is MGHRA and CDR2 is YSYEKL. Unmatched junction bases numbered 1, after V lost 1 base and J lost 4 bases. CDR3 length: 15 residues.

This chain joins TRBV27 and TRBJ2-7; D is possibly TRBD2 (6 bases). Germline CDR1 and CDR2: MNHEY and SMNVEV (reference sequence). The CDR3 length is 14 residues. The ends were cut back, 5 bases at V and 9 bases at J, with 20 bases in the middle. The CDR3 loop reads CASSPGTDRRAQYF. The CDR3 region has the DNA TGTGCCAGCAGTCCCGGGACCGACCGGAGGGCGCAGTACTTC.

This chain uses TRBV5-1 with TRBJ1-2, with D possibly TRBD1 on 5 matching bases. Germline CDR1 reads SGHRS; CDR2 reads YFSETQ. V was clipped by 0 bases and J by 8 bases, with 17 bases between them. The CDR3 spans 15 residues. CDR3: CASSLGVQGSIGYTF. The CDR3, as DNA: TGCGCCAGCAGCTTGGGGGTTCAGGGTTCTATCGGCTACACCTTC.

The chain recombines TRBV18 with TRBJ1-1, with 8 nucleotides matching TRBD1. Germline lookup yields CDR1 KGHSH and CDR2 LQKENI. With V trimmed by 3 bases and J by 4 bases, 4 bases remained unmatched. This CDR3 spans 14 amino acids. Written as DNA, the CDR3 is TGTGCCAGCTCACCCTCAACAGGGGGCACTGAAGCTTTCTTT. This codes for CASSPSTGGTEAFF. The variable domain in full, with the rest retrieved from reference TRBV18 and TRBJ1-1, is NAGVMQNPRHLVRRRGQEARLRCSPMKGHSHVYWYRQLPEEGLKFMVYLQKENIIDESGMPKERFSAEFPKEGPSILRIQQVVRGDSAAYFCASSPSTGGTEAFFGQGTRLTVV.

The rearrangement links TRBV6-4 to TRBJ2-3; the D gene is possibly TRBD2 (6 bases). Looked up from germline, CDR1 is MRHNA and CDR2 is SNTAGT. The CDR3 has 13 amino acids. The V gene lost 8 bases and the J gene lost 1 base, with 10 bases spanning the gap. The CDR3 DNA reads TGTGCCAGCTCCTGGGGGGGCACAGATACGCAGTATTTT. Amino acid sequence: CASSWGGTDTQYF.

This chain links TRBV5-1 with TRBJ2-6, with D possibly being TRBD1 (5 bases). The CDR3 extends over 18 amino acids. Deletions cut 3 bases from V and 0 bases from J, with 16 bases between. The germline gives CDR1 SGHRS, CDR2 YFSETQ. The CDR3 DNA is TGCGCCAGCAGCTCCATCTTAGGGGCACTCTCTGGGGCCAACGTCCTGACTTTC. Its translation: CASSSILGALSGANVLTF.

This chain joins TRBV19 and TRBJ2-2, with no clear D. The CDR3 covers 14 residues. The V end lost 7 bases, the J end lost 5 bases, and 14 bases lay between the germline ends. The germline V gene has CDR1 LNHDA and CDR2 SQIVND (reference sequence). In nucleotides, the CDR3 is TGTGCCAGTAAACCCCGTGAGGCGACCGGGGAGCTGTTTTTT. Protein: CASKPREATGELFF.

The CDR3 loop reads CASSFSGQYYGYTF. In DNA form, the CDR3 reads TGTGCCAGCAGTTTCTCGGGACAGTACTATGGCTACACCTTC. The chain recombines TRBV11-1 with TRBJ1-2, with 7 positions matching TRBD1. With 6 bases clipped from V and 3 bases from J, the junction kept 7 bases outside the gene matches. The CDR3 length is 14 residues. Germline CDR1 reads SGHAT; CDR2 reads FQDESV (reference sequence).

This chain links TRBV7-2 with TRBJ1-5; 8 bases fit TRBD1. V dropped 2 bases and J dropped 0; count of bases not matched to a gene: 12. This CDR3 is 19 amino acids long. Germline V CDR1 and CDR2: SGHTA, FQGNSA. CDR3 region: CASSLFTDRASYSNQPQHF. In DNA form, the CDR3 reads TGTGCCAGCAGCTTATTTACGGACAGGGCCTCTTATAGCAATCAGCCCCAGCATTTT.

The chain uses TRBV27 and TRBJ2-2; D possibly corresponds to TRBD1 (5 bases). V lost 6 bases and J 4 bases, leaving 15 bases between the germline ends. CDR3 size: 15 residues. CDR1 is MNHEY, CDR2 SMNVEV, per germline (reference sequence). The DNA of the CDR3 is TGTGCCAGCAGAATTAGGGGCTACCTCACCGGGGAGCTGTTTTTT. Its protein is CASRIRGYLTGELFF.

The CDR3 region is CASSMGLTDTQYF. In DNA, the CDR3 is TGTGCCAGTAGTATGGGCCTCACAGATACGCAGTATTTT. The genes are TRBV19 and TRBJ2-3, with D hard to call. The CDR3 is 13 residues long. Between the trimmed V and J ends, which lost 3 bases and 2 bases, there was a span of 6 bases. The germline V gene encodes CDR1 LNHDA and CDR2 SQIVND (reference sequence).

V is TRBV19 and J is TRBJ1-1, with D possibly TRBD1 on 5 matching bases. This CDR3 has 14 residues. V was cut by 7 bases and J by 1 base, with 13 bases left in between. Germline assignment: CDR1 LNHDA and CDR2 SQIVND (reference sequence). The CDR3 loop is CASNPGHRNTEAFF. CDR3 nucleotides: TGTGCCAGTAACCCCGGACATAGGAACACTGAAGCTTTCTTT.

V usage is TRBV19 and J usage is TRBJ2-7, with 8 bases matching TRBD2. Trimming took 6 bases from V and 3 from J; bases not matched to a gene: 7. CDR3 length: 14 residues. Per germline, CDR1 LNHDA and CDR2 SQIVND (reference sequence). CDR3 coding DNA: TGTGCCAGTAGGGATATAGCGGGGAGCTACGAGCAGTACTTC. This sequence encodes CASRDIAGSYEQYF.

This chain uses TRBV29-1 with TRBJ1-6; D remains ambiguous. The CDR3 has 13 residues. In germline, CDR1 is SQVTM, CDR2 ANQGSEA. Trimming pared 3 bases from V and 5 bases from J, leaving 8 bases between. This chain's CDR3 is CSVEEGNNSPLHF. CDR3 coding DNA: TGCAGCGTTGAGGAGGGTAATAATTCACCCCTCCACTTT.

DNA of the CDR3: TGCGCCAGCAGCTTGTCCGGTCGGGGCACTGAAGCTTTCTTT. Protein product: CASSLSGRGTEAFF. The chain recombines TRBV5-1 with TRBJ1-1; D unresolved. Looked up from germline, CDR1 is SGHRS and CDR2 is YFSETQ. The CDR3 is made up of 14 amino acids. Trimming removed 1 base at V and 4 bases at J, with 11 bases between.

The chain employs TRBV5-6 and TRBJ1-2, with D tentatively TRBD1 (6 bases). V was pared by 0 bases and J by 8 bases, with 11 bases between. Germline V gene data show CDR1 as SGHDT and CDR2 as YYEEEE. The CDR3 sequence is 13 residues long. This CDR3 reads CASSLGGRGGYTF. DNA of the CDR3: TGTGCCAGCAGCTTGGGGGGCAGGGGAGGCTACACCTTC.

The chain uses TRBV5-1 and TRBJ2-3; 10 nucleotides align to TRBD2. Trimming at V came to 5 bases and at J to 3 bases, leaving 12 bases not matched to a gene. Per germline, CDR1 SGHRS and CDR2 YFSETQ. The CDR3 sequence is 17 residues long. The CDR3 region has the DNA TGCGCCAGCAGATCGACTAGCGGGTTAAGGCGGACAGATACGCAGTATTTT. It codes for CASRSTSGLRRTDTQYF.

J is TRBJ2-7 and V is TRBV30; D remains unclear. Germline CDR1 GTSNPN, CDR2 SVGIG (reference sequence). Trimming removed 0 bases at V and 4 bases at J, with 10 bases between. The CDR3 sequence is 13 residues long. For the CDR3, the DNA is TGTGCCTGGAGTGTAGTTGAAACATACGAGCAGTACTTC. The encoded protein is CAWSVVETYEQYF.

This clone has just one count. The chain joins TRBV27 to TRBJ2-7, with TRBD1 as a possible D gene (6 bases). Germline V gene sequence: CDR1 MNHEY, CDR2 SMNVEV (reference sequence). V shed 5 bases and J shed 6 bases, with 11 bases lying between them. This CDR3 is built from 12 residues. The CDR3 bases are TGTGCCAGCAGTCCCCCAGGGGCCGAGCAGTACTTC. Its protein product is CASSPPGAEQYF.

This chain links TRBV2 with TRBJ2-1; TRBD2 agrees at 11 bases. The CDR3 spans 17 residues. Germline CDR1 SNHLY, CDR2 FYNNEI. The V and J ends lost 2 bases and 3 bases, in that order; junction bases with no gene match: 6. The CDR3 is CASSERASGGIYNEQFF. CDR3 nucleotide sequence: TGTGCCAGCAGTGAAAGGGCTAGCGGGGGGATCTACAATGAGCAGTTCTTC.

The chain employs TRBV5-6 and TRBJ1-1; D uncertain. The CDR3 length is 14 residues. Germline V lookup: CDR1 SGHDT, CDR2 YYEEEE. Trimming took 0 bases from V and 4 from J, leaving 10 bases between them. CDR3 nucleotides: TGTGCCAGCAGCTTGGCCGCGGTTGGCACTGAAGCTTTCTTT. As protein: CASSLAAVGTEAFF.

A single count supports this clone. This sequence joins TRBV7-2 and TRBJ2-3, with 7 bases fitting TRBD1. Germline V gene sequence: CDR1 SGHTA, CDR2 FQGNSA. The CDR3 runs to 15 residues. V dropped 1 base and J dropped 3; count of bases not matched to a gene: 4. The CDR3 region has the DNA TGTGCCAGCAGCTTAGGGGCCAGGGGGACAGATACGCAGTATTTT. Translating gives CASSLGARGTDTQYF.

The chain combines TRBV6-1 with TRBJ2-2; 8 bases match TRBD2. The CDR3 covers 14 residues. V was clipped by 7 bases and J by 7 bases; unmatched bases: 8. Germline CDR1 is MNHNS and CDR2 is SASEGT. CDR3 DNA: TGTGCCAGCACTAGCGGGTATCAGAGCGGGGAGCTGTTTTTT. Amino acid sequence: CASTSGYQSGELFF.

The CDR3 coding sequence is TGTGCCAGCAGTTGGACTAGCGGGAAGAACGAGCAGTACTTC. Its translation: CASSWTSGKNEQYF. This chain uses TRBV28 with TRBJ2-7; TRBD2 agrees at 12 bases. The V gene's germline CDR1 is MDHEN and CDR2 SYDVKM. The junction had 3 bases not matched to a gene; V was cut back by 4 bases and J by 5 bases. The CDR3 is made up of 14 amino acids. The full variable domain, with the rest looked up from reference TRBV28 and TRBJ2-7, is DVKVTQSSRYLVKRTGEKVFLECVQDMDHENMFWYRQDPGLGLRLIYFSYDVKMKEKGDIPEGYSVSREKKERFSLILESASTNQTSMYLCASSWTSGKNEQYFGPGTRLTVT.

V is TRBV5-4 and J is TRBJ2-1; D gene unclear. CDR1 SGHNT and CDR2 YYREEE come from the germline V gene (reference sequence). This CDR3 comprises 13 residues. V dropped 2 bases and J dropped 5 bases, with 8 bases sitting between them. The CDR3 loop is CASSFALNNEQFF. The CDR3 DNA sequence: TGTGCCAGCAGCTTTGCCCTAAACAATGAGCAGTTCTTC.

This chain links TRBV9 with TRBJ2-3, with D possibly matching TRBD2 (5 bases). Germline CDR1 reads SGDLS; CDR2 reads YYNGEE. This CDR3 has 15 amino acids. Deletions cut 0 bases from V and 2 bases from J, with 10 bases between. The CDR3 DNA is TGTGCCAGCAGCGTAGACGGGAAGAACACAGATACGCAGTATTTT. This sequence encodes CASSVDGKNTDTQYF. Complete variable domain (other parts from reference TRBV9 and TRBJ2-3): DSGVTQTPKHLITATGQRVTLRCSPRSGDLSVYWYQQSLDQGLQFLIQYYNGEERAKGNILERFSAQQFPDLHSELNLSSLELGDSALYFCASSVDGKNTDTQYFGPGTRLTVL.

CDR3 amino acids: CASSPWGGSANEQFF. As DNA, the CDR3 is TGTGCCAGCAGCCCTTGGGGCGGGAGCGCCAATGAGCAGTTCTTC. This chain links TRBV7-9 with TRBJ2-1; 7 bases align to TRBD2. CDR3 length: 15 amino acids. Germline lookup yields CDR1 SEHNR and CDR2 FQNEAQ (reference sequence). Trimming took 5 bases from V and 6 from J; bases not matched to a gene: 10.